These 30 T cell receptor beta chains came from one sample sequenced in a study of shared clonotypes between healthy human individuals. Selected positively for CCR7 and CD45RO-negative, naive CD8 cells excluded terminally differentiated effector memory CD45RA+ cells. The method was immunoSEQ multiplex PCR; TCRdb's version includes in-frame clones alone and lacks a portion of them. The table lists about 1,800,000 clones, about 95% of them singletons, with 1% to 1.5% in the top ten. The sample was naive CD8+ T cells sorted from blood. All receptors derive from a young man in good health.

V usage is TRBV27 and J usage is TRBJ2-1; possibly TRBD1 for D (5 bases). Trimming shortened V by 6 bases and J by 2 bases, and 8 bases separated the two germline ends. This CDR3 region has 13 residues. CDR1 MNHEY and CDR2 SMNVEV come from the germline V gene (reference sequence). Here the CDR3 DNA reads TGTGCCAGCAGCCCGGACACCTACAATGAGCAGTTCTTC. Its translation is CASSPDTYNEQFF.

Notes on this clone: The same CDR3 arises from other DNA sequences in this sample as well. This chain links TRBV11-2 with TRBJ2-7; 8 bases are shared with TRBD1. The CDR3 totals 15 residues. The germline V gene has CDR1 SGHAT and CDR2 FQNNGV. Losses at the gene ends were 1 base for V and 2 bases for J; bases not matched to a gene: 4. CDR3 in amino acids: CASSLGTGGPYEQYF. In DNA, the CDR3 is TGTGCCAGCAGCTTAGGTACAGGGGGTCCCTACGAGCAGTACTTC.

V usage is TRBV7-8 and J usage is TRBJ1-5, with 8 bases matching TRBD1. V trimming: 4 bases; J trimming: 5 bases; junction bases outside the gene matches: 4. The length of the CDR3 is 14 residues. Germline V gives CDR1 SGHVS, CDR2 FQNEAQ. The CDR3 reads CASSWTGFDQPQHF. DNA for the CDR3: TGTGCCAGCAGCTGGACAGGGTTTGATCAGCCCCAGCATTTT. The variable domain in full, with the rest retrieved from reference TRBV7-8 and TRBJ1-5, is GAGVSQSPRYKVAKRGQDVALRCDPISGHVSLFWYQQALGQGPEFLTYFQNEAQLDKSGLPSDRFFAERPEGSVSTLKIQRTQQEDSAVYLCASSWTGFDQPQHFGDGTRLSIL.

The rearrangement uses TRBV4-1 and TRBJ2-3, with 8 bases that match TRBD1. From germline, CDR1 is MGHRA and CDR2 YSYEKL. J lost 3 bases, V lost 3 bases, and 8 bases had no gene match. The CDR3 spans 16 residues. CDR3 nucleotides: TGCGCCAGCAGCCAGCAGACAGGGGAGGAAACAGATACGCAGTATTTT. It yields the protein CASSQQTGEETDTQYF.

The chain carries TRBV2 and TRBJ2-1; D possibly corresponds to TRBD1 (6 bases). The CDR3 spans 15 residues. Trimming shortened V by 7 bases and J by 2 bases, and 15 bases separated the two germline ends. Germline V gene lookup returns CDR1 SNHLY and CDR2 FYNNEI. In DNA form, the CDR3 reads TGTGCCAGCAAGACAGGTAGGGCGCCCTACAATGAGCAGTTCTTC. Protein product: CASKTGRAPYNEQFF. Full variable domain (remainder filled in from reference TRBV2 and TRBJ2-1): EPEVTQTPSHQVTQMGQEVILRCVPISNHLYFYWYRQILGQKVEFLVSFYNNEISEKSEIFDDQFSVERPDGSNFTLKIRSTKLEDSAMYFCASKTGRAPYNEQFFGPGTRLTVL.

In its sample, this clone was seen once. The chain uses TRBV6-6 and TRBJ2-7; 7 bases align to TRBD1. Germline V gene sequence: CDR1 MNHNY, CDR2 SVGAGI (reference sequence). CDR3 size: 15 residues. Losses at the gene ends were 7 bases for V and 3 bases for J; bases not matched to a gene: 12. The DNA for the CDR3 is TGTGCCAGCACCCTAAGGGACAGTATAATCTACGAGCAGTACTTC. Its protein is CASTLRDSIIYEQYF.

This clone was recorded once. This rearrangement joins TRBV29-1 to TRBJ2-3, with 8 nucleotides matching TRBD2. With 2 bases clipped from V and 6 bases from J, the junction kept 4 bases outside the gene matches. The CDR3 runs to 13 residues. CDR1 is SQVTM, CDR2 ANQGSEA, per germline. Here the CDR3 reads CSVELAGSDTQYF. CDR3 sequence (DNA): TGCAGCGTTGAACTAGCGGGTTCGGATACGCAGTATTTT.

This chain links TRBV28 with TRBJ2-7; D not resolved. CDR3 size: 13 residues. Trimming removed 3 bases at V and 3 bases at J, with 9 bases between. Germline assignment: CDR1 MDHEN and CDR2 SYDVKM. For the CDR3, the DNA is TGTGCCAGCAGTTTCGTGGAGCTCTACGAGCAGTACTTC. Protein sequence: CASSFVELYEQYF.

This clone came up once. J is TRBJ2-3 and V is TRBV10-1; no definite D call. The CDR3 consists of 11 residues. The V gene's germline CDR1 is WNHNN and CDR2 SYGVQD (reference sequence). V was cut by 4 bases and J by 5 bases, with 4 bases left in between. The CDR3 sequence: CASSVEDTQYF. The CDR3, as DNA: TGCGCCAGCAGTGTGGAAGATACGCAGTATTTT.

The chain employs TRBV16 and TRBJ2-4, with D unresolved. The germline V and J ends were trimmed by 4 bases and 7 bases, with 11 bases remaining between them. Germline loops: CDR1 KGHSY, CDR2 FQNENV. CDR3 length equals 13 residues. The DNA for the CDR3 is TGTGCCAGCAGCCGAGTCCTAGAGAACATTCAGTACTTC. Amino acid sequence: CASSRVLENIQYF.

V gene TRBV7-9 combines with J gene TRBJ1-1; D is ambiguous. Germline V gives CDR1 SEHNR, CDR2 FQNEAQ (reference sequence). V was shortened by 0 bases and J by 5 bases, with 10 bases between the two germline ends. The length of the CDR3 is 14 residues. The CDR3, as DNA: TGTGCCAGCAGCTTAGCGCCACGGTCGACTGAAGCTTTCTTT. This gives the protein CASSLAPRSTEAFF.

This sequence joins TRBV5-4 and TRBJ2-1; D call uncertain. The germline V gene has CDR1 SGHNT and CDR2 YYREEE (reference sequence). This CDR3 is built from 13 residues. V was cut by 0 bases and J by 6 bases, with 7 bases left in between. CDR3 in DNA: TGTGCCAGCAGCTTGGGGTACCTCAATGAGCAGTTCTTC. Translated: CASSLGYLNEQFF.

The J gene is TRBJ2-1, the V gene TRBV18; TRBD2 aligns across 14 bases. Germline lookup yields CDR1 KGHSH and CDR2 LQKENI. The CDR3 contains 19 residues. The V gene end was trimmed by 8 bases and the J gene end by 8 bases; junction bases not matched to a gene: 20. The CDR3 DNA sequence: TGTGCCAGCGCAACTGGGACTAGCGGGGGTTTCACCCGCGGGGATGAGCAGTTCTTC. This gives the protein CASATGTSGGFTRGDEQFF.

The V call is TRBV27, the J call TRBJ2-6; 7 bases agree with TRBD2. V shed 10 bases, J shed 2 bases, and the junction held 11 bases outside the gene matches. Germline V CDR1 and CDR2: MNHEY, SMNVEV (reference sequence). The length of the CDR3 is 16 residues. The CDR3: CATALLRGAGANVLTF. The CDR3 nucleotides read TGTGCCACAGCTTTGCTCCGGGGGGCTGGGGCCAACGTCCTGACTTTC.

V usage is TRBV28 and J usage is TRBJ2-2; D may be TRBD1 (6 bases). Trimming cost V 7 bases and J 5 bases, with 11 bases left between them. This CDR3 has 13 amino acids. The V gene's germline CDR1 is MDHEN and CDR2 SYDVKM. The CDR3 is CASNKQGTGELFF. In DNA form, the CDR3 reads TGTGCCAGCAACAAACAGGGAACCGGGGAGCTGTTTTTT. The full variable domain, completed using reference TRBV28 and TRBJ2-2, is DVKVTQSSRYLVKRTGEKVFLECVQDMDHENMFWYRQDPGLGLRLIYFSYDVKMKEKGDIPEGYSVSREKKERFSLILESASTNQTSMYLCASNKQGTGELFFGEGSRLTVL.

This clone showed up just once. J is TRBJ1-5 and V is TRBV4-3, with D tentatively TRBD1 (6 bases). Trimming shortened V by 2 bases and J by 8 bases, and 13 bases separated the two germline ends. Germline CDR1 and CDR2: LGHNA and YSLEER. The CDR3 loop spans 14 amino acids. The chain's CDR3 is CASSQYYRVEPQHF. The CDR3 DNA reads TGCGCCAGCAGCCAATACTACAGGGTAGAGCCCCAGCATTTT.

Written as DNA, the CDR3 is TGCGCCAGCAGTGAATCATTCTTCGGGGTTGGCTATGGCTACACCTTC. Protein: CASSESFFGVGYGYTF. This sequence joins TRBV10-2 and TRBJ1-2; no clear D gene. V was cut by 3 bases and J by 4 bases, with 18 bases left in between. The CDR3 has 16 residues. CDR1 is WSHSY, CDR2 SAAADI, per germline.

This clone was recorded once. The sample carries other DNA sequences with the same CDR3. The chain is built from TRBV7-9 and TRBJ2-7; weak D call: TRBD2 (5 bases). Germline V gives CDR1 SEHNR, CDR2 FQNEAQ (reference sequence). Trimming shortened V by 8 bases and J by 0 bases, and 8 bases separated the two germline ends. The CDR3 extends over 12 amino acids. Here the CDR3 DNA reads TGTGCCAGCGGAGGTGACTCCTACGAGCAGTACTTC. As protein: CASGGDSYEQYF.

The V and J genes are TRBV29-1 and TRBJ2-6; D call uncertain. The CDR3 extends over 15 amino acids. Deletions cut 6 bases from V and 0 bases from J, with 12 bases between. The germline CDR1 and CDR2 sequences are SQVTM and ANQGSEA. The CDR3 nucleotides read TGCAGCGTACCCGCCCCGAGCTCTGGGGCCAACGTCCTGACTTTC. The encoded protein is CSVPAPSSGANVLTF.

The chain links TRBV5-6 to TRBJ2-7; D is unresolved. Trimming stripped 3 bases from V and 5 bases from J, with 15 bases between. The germline V gene has CDR1 SGHDT and CDR2 YYEEEE. The CDR3 totals 14 residues. The CDR3 DNA is TGTGCCAGCAGCTCGCTAATGATGCTGGACGAGCAGTACTTC. It specifies CASSSLMMLDEQYF.

This chain links TRBV6-5 with TRBJ2-1, with TRBD1 matching over 8 bases. V lost 10 bases, J lost 6 bases, and 8 bases stayed unmatched. Germline V lookup: CDR1 MNHEY, CDR2 SVGAGI. The CDR3 has 13 amino acids. The CDR3 DNA is TGTGCCATTACACGGACAGGGAGCAATGAGCAGTTCTTC. Translation: CAITRTGSNEQFF.

The rearrangement links TRBV29-1 to TRBJ2-7; TRBD2 might be the D (6 bases). The CDR3 loop spans 14 amino acids. Germline CDR1 and CDR2: SQVTM and ANQGSEA. The V end was cut by 1 base, the J end by 2 bases, with 12 bases between. DNA of the CDR3: TGCAGCGTTGAAGTACGGGGGACCCCCTACGAGCAGTACTTC. This gives the protein CSVEVRGTPYEQYF.

The chain couples TRBV7-9 to TRBJ2-1; 9 positions agree with TRBD1. This CDR3 is 15 amino acids long. In germline, CDR1 is SEHNR, CDR2 FQNEAQ (reference sequence). Losses at the gene ends were 4 bases for V and 4 bases for J; bases not matched to a gene: 5. CDR3 in amino acids: CASSSRDRVYNEQFF. The CDR3 DNA reads as TGTGCCAGCAGCTCCCGGGACAGGGTTTACAATGAGCAGTTCTTC.

As for this clone: In the same sample, other DNA sequences code for this CDR3. The chain employs TRBV6-5 and TRBJ2-7; 8 bases align to TRBD1. Per germline, CDR1 MNHEY and CDR2 SVGAGI. The CDR3 sequence is 13 residues long. With 5 bases clipped from V and 3 bases from J, the junction kept 3 bases outside the gene matches. The CDR3 coding sequence is TGTGCCAGCAGTCCCGGGACAGGCTACGAGCAGTACTTC. Encoded protein: CASSPGTGYEQYF.

The chain links TRBV11-2 to TRBJ2-1; no reliable D call. V was trimmed by 5 bases and J by 2 bases, leaving 13 bases between them. CDR1 and CDR2 from the germline V gene are SGHAT and FQNNGV. The CDR3 has 15 residues. CDR3 in DNA: TGTGCCAGCAGCCGTTTGCGGAGCCCCTACAATGAGCAGTTCTTC. Its protein product is CASSRLRSPYNEQFF. The entire variable domain, with the rest obtained from reference TRBV11-2 and TRBJ2-1, is as follows: EAGVAQSPRYKIIEKRQSVAFWCNPISGHATLYWYQQILGQGPKLLIQFQNNGVVDDSQLPKDRFSAERLKGVDSTLKIQPAKLEDSAVYLCASSRLRSPYNEQFFGPGTRLTVL.

The V gene is TRBV13, the J gene TRBJ1-1; maybe TRBD1 (5 bases). Germline CDR1 and CDR2: PRHDT and FYEKMQ (reference sequence). The CDR3 extends over 16 amino acids. Deletions cut 1 base from V and 2 bases from J, with 14 bases between. The CDR3, as DNA: TGTGCCAGCAGCTTAGCACCTGACAGATTAAACACTGAAGCTTTCTTT. Translation gives CASSLAPDRLNTEAFF.

The chain uses TRBV4-3 and TRBJ2-7; D possibly matches TRBD1 or TRBD2 (5 bases each). Germline V lookup: CDR1 LGHNA, CDR2 YSLEER. V was cut by 2 bases and J by 4 bases, with 12 bases left in between. This CDR3 region has 14 residues. Written as DNA, the CDR3 is TGCGCCAGCAGCCAAATCCAGGGAGCATACGAGCAGTACTTC. This sequence encodes CASSQIQGAYEQYF.

This chain joins TRBV7-2 and TRBJ2-3; 11 nucleotides align to TRBD2. The J segment lost 3 bases and the V segment lost 10 bases, leaving 9 bases of the junction unmatched. Germline lookup yields CDR1 SGHTA and CDR2 FQGNSA. The CDR3 length is 15 residues. CDR3 protein: CAIRTSGSWTDTQYF. DNA of the CDR3: TGTGCCATCCGTACTAGCGGGAGTTGGACAGATACGCAGTATTTT.

J is TRBJ2-7 and V is TRBV2; 8 nucleotides align to TRBD2. The V segment lost 8 bases and the J segment 3 bases; nucleotides outside the gene matches: 9. Germline CDR1 SNHLY, CDR2 FYNNEI. The CDR3 length is 14 residues. The CDR3 loop reads CASRLAGGVYEQYF. CDR3 nucleotides: TGTGCCAGCCGACTGGCGGGAGGAGTCTACGAGCAGTACTTC.

V usage is TRBV5-1 and J usage is TRBJ2-1; TRBD2 is a possible D gene (5 bases). The CDR3 runs 16 residues. The V gene lost 3 bases and the J gene lost 4 bases, with 17 bases spanning the gap. Germline CDR1 reads SGHRS; CDR2 reads YFSETQ. The DNA for the CDR3 is TGCGCCAGCAGCTCGAGGCTAGGACTGGATTACAATGAGCAGTTCTTC. Protein: CASSSRLGLDYNEQFF.